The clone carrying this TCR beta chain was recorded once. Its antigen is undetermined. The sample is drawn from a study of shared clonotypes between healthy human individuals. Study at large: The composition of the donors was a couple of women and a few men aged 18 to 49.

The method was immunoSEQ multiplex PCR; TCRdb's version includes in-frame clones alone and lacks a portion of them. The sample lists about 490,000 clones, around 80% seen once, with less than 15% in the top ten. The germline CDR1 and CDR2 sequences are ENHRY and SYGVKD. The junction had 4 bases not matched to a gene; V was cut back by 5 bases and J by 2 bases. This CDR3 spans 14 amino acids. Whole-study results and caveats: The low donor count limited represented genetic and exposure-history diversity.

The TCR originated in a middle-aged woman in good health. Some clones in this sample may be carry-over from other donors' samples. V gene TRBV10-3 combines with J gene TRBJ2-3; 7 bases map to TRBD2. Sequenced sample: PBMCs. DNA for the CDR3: TGTGCCATCAGTTCTAGCGGAGACACAGATACGCAGTATTTT. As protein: CAISSSGDTDTQYF.